The source of this T cell receptor (beta chain) is a study of blood T cell repertoires in COVID-19. Study-level information: Acute and convalescent COVID-19 specimens originated in the United States, Italy and Spain. In each case, the material was cDNA or gDNA derived from T cells, B-cell-depleted T cells, or PBMCs.

Germline V gives CDR1 MGHRA, CDR2 YSYEKL. V lost 2 bases and J lost 3; bases outside the gene matches: 11. CDR3 length: 18 amino acids. The method was immunoSEQ multiplex PCR; TCRdb's version includes in-frame clones alone and lacks a portion of them. The table includes under 250,000 clones, about 85% detected once. The sample taken for sequencing was peripheral blood. The origin of this receptor is a man aged 45-60 years who had recovered from COVID-19. The chain couples TRBV4-1 to TRBJ2-1; 9 nucleotides agree with TRBD2. CDR3 sequence (DNA): TGCGCCAGCAGCCAAAAATCCCGACTAGCGGTAAACTACAATGAGCAGTTCTTC. Its protein product is CASSQKSRLAVNYNEQFF.